A single sample is the source of the 21 T cell receptor beta chains below, sequenced in a study of blood T cell repertoires in COVID-19. The assay was immunoSEQ multiplex PCR, and TCRdb's table has in-frame clones only and misses some. The table has about 340,000 clones, around 82% seen once. The sample taken for sequencing was peripheral blood. The receptors stem from a man aged 25 to 40 with active or convalescent COVID-19.

This chain uses TRBV4-3 with TRBJ1-2; no clear D gene. Trimming took off 4 bases at V and 6 bases at J, with 15 bases between the two ends. CDR3 length: 14 amino acids. Germline loops: CDR1 LGHNA, CDR2 YSLEER. CDR3 nucleotides: TGCGCCAGCAGCCGCGAGCGTAGGCGGGATGGCTACACCTTC. This codes for CASSRERRRDGYTF.

The gene calls are TRBV7-2 and TRBJ2-3; 7 bases fit TRBD2. V lost 4 bases, J lost 8 bases, and 3 bases stayed unmatched. The length of the CDR3 is 12 residues. CDR1 and CDR2 (germline): SGHTA, FQGNSA. The CDR3 loop reads CASSSWGGTQYF. In DNA, the CDR3 is TGTGCCAGCAGCTCTTGGGGGGGTACGCAGTATTTT.

This rearrangement joins TRBV28 to TRBJ2-7; 8 bases fit TRBD1. Losses at the gene ends were 3 bases for V and 3 bases for J; bases not matched to a gene: 7. The CDR3 consists of 15 residues. The V gene's germline CDR1 is MDHEN and CDR2 SYDVKM. CDR3 in DNA: TGTGCCAGCAGTTTTCTGGGGACAGGCGACTACGAGCAGTACTTC. Its protein product is CASSFLGTGDYEQYF.

CDR3 region: CASSLAGTSGASNEQFF. CDR3 sequence (DNA): TGCGCCAGCAGCTTGGCGGGGACTAGCGGGGCATCTAATGAGCAGTTCTTC. The V and J genes are TRBV5-1 and TRBJ2-1; 13 nucleotides align to TRBD2. From germline, CDR1 is SGHRS and CDR2 YFSETQ. The CDR3 is 17 amino acids. With V trimmed by 0 bases and J by 7 bases, 7 bases remained unmatched.

The CDR3, as DNA: TGTGCCAGCAGTTACTCCCAAAATCAGCCCCAGCATTTT. It is translated as CASSYSQNQPQHF. The genes are TRBV6-5 and TRBJ1-5; no clear D. Trimming cost V 0 bases and J 4 bases, with 4 bases left between them. Germline loops: CDR1 MNHEY, CDR2 SVGAGI. The length of the CDR3 is 13 residues.

The chain uses TRBV2 and TRBJ2-1, with 8 bases lining up with TRBD2. Losses at the gene ends were 8 bases for V and 5 bases for J; bases not matched to a gene: 11. Germline loops: CDR1 SNHLY, CDR2 FYNNEI. This CDR3 region has 15 residues. DNA of the CDR3: TGTGCCAGCGAGAGTCCGGGGGGGCCGCACAATGAGCAGTTCTTC. Its protein product is CASESPGGPHNEQFF. Together with reference TRBV2 and TRBJ2-1, the CDR3 gives the full variable domain: EPEVTQTPSHQVTQMGQEVILRCVPISNHLYFYWYRQILGQKVEFLVSFYNNEISEKSEIFDDQFSVERPDGSNFTLKIRSTKLEDSAMYFCASESPGGPHNEQFFGPGTRLTVL.

The DNA of the CDR3 is TGTGCCAGCGGTACAGCCTCCTACGAGCAGTACTTC. It translates to CASGTASYEQYF. The gene calls are TRBV5-4 and TRBJ2-7, with D uncertain. The germline V and J ends were trimmed by 7 bases and 0 bases, with 8 bases remaining between them. Germline values: CDR1 SGHNT, CDR2 YYREEE (reference sequence). CDR3 length: 12 amino acids.

The rearrangement joins TRBV11-3 to TRBJ2-1; TRBD1 matches 7 bases. The CDR3 has 15 residues. Looked up from germline, CDR1 is SGHNT and CDR2 is YENEEA. V trimming: 5 bases; J trimming: 0 bases; junction bases outside the gene matches: 4. The CDR3 loop reads CASSPGTASYNEQFF. CDR3 sequence (DNA): TGTGCCAGCAGCCCAGGGACAGCCTCCTACAATGAGCAGTTCTTC.

The J gene is TRBJ2-1, the V gene TRBV11-2; tentative D call: TRBD1 (5 bases). The CDR3 extends over 14 amino acids. Trimming removed 3 bases from V and 6 bases from J, with 12 bases in between. CDR1 is SGHAT and CDR2 is FQNNGV in the germline V gene. This chain's CDR3 is CASSFAGPRNEQFF. In nucleotides, the CDR3 is TGTGCCAGCAGCTTCGCAGGGCCCCGCAATGAGCAGTTCTTC.

This clone was counted between two and nine times. The V and J genes are TRBV19 and TRBJ1-1, with 8 bases lining up with TRBD1. The CDR3 spans 14 residues. CDR1 is LNHDA and CDR2 is SQIVND in the germline V gene (reference sequence). The J segment lost 5 bases and the V segment lost 6 bases, leaving 8 bases of the junction unmatched. This CDR3 is CASSPTGVVTEAFF. CDR3 DNA sequence: TGTGCCAGTAGCCCGACAGGGGTGGTAACTGAAGCTTTCTTT.

The chain couples TRBV25-1 to TRBJ2-5, with D perhaps TRBD2 (6 bases). CDR1 and CDR2 (germline): MGHDK, SYGVNS. V lost 4 bases, J lost 0 bases, and 12 bases lay in between. The CDR3 runs 15 residues. In DNA form, the CDR3 reads TGTGCCAGCAGTGTTTCTAGCGTATACCAAGAGACCCAGTACTTC. Protein product: CASSVSSVYQETQYF.

The chain recombines TRBV4-3 with TRBJ2-1, with D possibly matching TRBD2 (5 bases). CDR3 length equals 14 residues. Germline values: CDR1 LGHNA, CDR2 YSLEER. V was cut by 2 bases and J by 8 bases, with 13 bases left in between. This CDR3 reads CASSQSEEGYEQFF. The CDR3 DNA reads TGCGCCAGCAGCCAAAGCGAAGAGGGCTATGAGCAGTTCTTC.

J is TRBJ1-1 and V is TRBV7-3; D gene uncertain. There are 13 residues in the CDR3. Germline CDR1 SGHTA, CDR2 FQGTGA. V dropped 5 bases and J dropped 3 bases, with 10 bases sitting between them. The CDR3 DNA reads TGTGCCAGCAGCCCCGGTGGTGACACTGAAGCTTTCTTT. Protein: CASSPGGDTEAFF.

V usage is TRBV19 and J usage is TRBJ1-4, with D maybe TRBD1 (5 bases). Germline V gene data show CDR1 as LNHDA and CDR2 as SQIVND (reference sequence). The CDR3 has 16 amino acids. Trimming stripped 0 bases from V and 2 bases from J, with 10 bases between. CDR3 residues: CASSIDQQVTNEKLFF. The CDR3 bases are TGTGCCAGTAGTATAGACCAACAGGTCACTAATGAAAAACTGTTTTTT.

This chain uses TRBV3-1 (or the pseudogene TRBV3-2) with TRBJ2-1, with 7 bases matching TRBD2. With 1 base clipped from V and 4 bases from J, the junction kept 1 base outside the gene matches. CDR3 length: 14 residues. The V gene's germline CDR1 is LGHDT and CDR2 YNNKEL (reference sequence). The CDR3 loop is CASSQGTSYNEQFF. The CDR3 DNA follows: TGTGCCAGCAGCCAAGGGACTAGTTACAATGAGCAGTTCTTC.

The chain joins TRBV7-2 to TRBJ1-2; D is unresolved. V was cut by 2 bases and J by 3 bases, with 7 bases left in between. CDR3 length equals 13 residues. CDR1 SGHTA and CDR2 FQGNSA come from the germline V gene. The CDR3 DNA reads TGTGCCAGCAGCTTATCACGGGACTATGGCTACACCTTC. Translation gives CASSLSRDYGYTF.

This clone showed up just once. This chain connects TRBV7-2 to TRBJ2-1; D possibly corresponds to TRBD1 (5 bases). Germline-derived CDR1 and CDR2 are SGHTA and FQGNSA. The CDR3 is 13 amino acids. The germline V and J ends were trimmed by 5 bases and 5 bases, with 10 bases remaining between them. This chain's CDR3 is CASSRRADNEQFF. The CDR3 DNA reads TGTGCCAGCAGCCGCAGGGCGGACAATGAGCAGTTCTTC.

The chain links TRBV3-1 (or the pseudogene TRBV3-2) to TRBJ2-2; 7 bases agree with TRBD2. This CDR3 region has 15 residues. Trimming took 4 bases from V and 4 from J; bases not matched to a gene: 6. The germline V gene encodes CDR1 LGHDT and CDR2 YNNKEL (reference sequence). The CDR3 is CASSPRGGGTGELFF. CDR3 bases: TGTGCCAGCAGCCCCCGGGGCGGGGGCACCGGGGAGCTGTTTTTT.

This clone has a single count. CDR3 residues: CASSPVAGSYNEQFF. The DNA for the CDR3 is TGTGCCAGTAGCCCGGTTGCGGGCTCCTACAATGAGCAGTTCTTC. The chain combines TRBV19 with TRBJ2-1; possible D gene TRBD2, 5 bases. The CDR3 spans 15 residues. Trimming took off 6 bases at V and 0 bases at J, with 12 bases between the two ends. Germline lookup yields CDR1 LNHDA and CDR2 SQIVND (reference sequence).

The V call is TRBV6-6, the J call TRBJ1-3; TRBD1 agrees at 7 bases. V gave up 7 bases and J gave up 8 bases; unmatched junction bases: 14. The CDR3 contains 15 residues. Germline V lookup: CDR1 MNHNY, CDR2 SVGAGI (reference sequence). The CDR3 spells CASTQGDVFRDTIYF. CDR3 nucleotides: TGTGCCAGCACCCAGGGGGACGTCTTTCGGGACACCATATATTTT.

This chain uses TRBV7-2 with TRBJ2-5; 8 bases align to TRBD2. With V trimmed by 7 bases and J by 4 bases, 8 bases remained unmatched. The CDR3 runs 14 residues. Per germline, CDR1 SGHTA and CDR2 FQGNSA. In DNA form, the CDR3 reads TGTGCCAGCAATCCGGGACTAGGGGCAGAGACCCAGTACTTC. It specifies CASNPGLGAETQYF.